The 12 T cell receptor beta chains presented below share a single source sample, sequenced in a study of T cell responses to AZD1222 COVID-19 vaccine. The protocol was immunoSEQ multiplex PCR, while the TCRdb copy is restricted to in-frame clones and leaves out a portion. The sample contains around 130,000 clones, around 94% of which appear only once. The sequencing used peripheral blood, collected on day 0 of AZD1222 vaccination. The receptors stem from an adult in good health.

This chain connects TRBV11-2 to TRBJ2-1; D possibly corresponds to TRBD2 (5 bases). The germline V gene encodes CDR1 SGHAT and CDR2 FQNNGV. V lost 1 base, J lost 7 bases, and 14 bases lay in between. This CDR3 is built from 15 residues. The DNA of the CDR3 is TGTGCCAGCAGCTTAGGACCCGCCCGGGGAAATGAGCAGTTCTTC. Amino acid sequence: CASSLGPARGNEQFF.

V and J are TRBV7-8 and TRBJ2-1; maybe TRBD1 (5 bases). Trimming cost V 6 bases and J 1 base, with 13 bases left between them. This CDR3 region has 15 residues. Germline V CDR1 and CDR2: SGHVS, FQNEAQ. The CDR3 nucleotides read TGTGCCAGCAGGTTTTCCAGGGCGTCCTACAATGAGCAGTTCTTC. Amino acids: CASRFSRASYNEQFF. Together with reference TRBV7-8 and TRBJ2-1, the CDR3 gives the full variable domain: GAGVSQSPRYKVAKRGQDVALRCDPISGHVSLFWYQQALGQGPEFLTYFQNEAQLDKSGLPSDRFFAERPEGSVSTLKIQRTQQEDSAVYLCASRFSRASYNEQFFGPGTRLTVL.

This clone has just one count. The chain links TRBV18 to TRBJ2-7, with 9 bases that match TRBD1. Germline V gene sequence: CDR1 KGHSH, CDR2 LQKENI. The CDR3 totals 16 residues. Unmatched junction bases numbered 9, after V lost 4 bases and J lost 2 bases. The chain's CDR3 is CASSQIAGTGPYEQYF. The CDR3 region has the DNA TGTGCCAGCTCACAGATAGCCGGGACAGGGCCCTACGAGCAGTACTTC.

The chain has TRBV3-1 (or the pseudogene TRBV3-2) and TRBJ2-1, with D unresolved. V was trimmed by 0 bases and J by 8 bases, leaving 11 bases between them. Germline CDR1 reads LGHDT; CDR2 reads YNNKEL (reference sequence). The CDR3 spans 14 residues. The CDR3 here is CASSQDRAFHEQFF. The CDR3 DNA sequence: TGTGCCAGCAGCCAAGATAGGGCGTTCCATGAGCAGTTCTTC.

The chain couples TRBV5-1 to TRBJ1-1; TRBD1 agrees at 7 bases. CDR3 length: 14 residues. CDR1 is SGHRS, CDR2 YFSETQ, per germline. Trimming at V came to 7 bases and at J to 5 bases, leaving 11 bases not matched to a gene. In DNA form, the CDR3 reads TGCGCCAGCTCGGCAGGGGGTATGGGAACTGAAGCTTTCTTT. Its protein is CASSAGGMGTEAFF.

The chain joins TRBV30 to TRBJ2-3; 7 bases align to TRBD1. The CDR3 is made up of 13 amino acids. J was trimmed by 1 base and V by 6 bases; bases with no gene match: 4. Per the germline V gene, CDR1 is GTSNPN and CDR2 is SVGIG (reference sequence). The CDR3 DNA follows: TGTGCCTGTAACAGGGGAGGCACAGATACGCAGTATTTT. Translating gives CACNRGGTDTQYF.

The CDR3 coding sequence is TGTGCCAGCAGCTTAGAGGGAATTACCTCCTACAATGAGCAGTTCTTC. Translated, it gives CASSLEGITSYNEQFF. This chain links TRBV11-2 with TRBJ2-1; D gene uncertain. V was trimmed by 0 bases and J by 0 bases, leaving 9 bases between them. Germline lookup yields CDR1 SGHAT and CDR2 FQNNGV. The CDR3 has 16 residues.

The chain is built from TRBV9 and TRBJ2-2, with D possibly called TRBD1 or TRBD2 (6 bases each). This CDR3 has 17 residues. The germline V gene encodes CDR1 SGDLS and CDR2 YYNGEE. Trimming left V 3 bases short and J 0 bases short, with 15 bases between. CDR3: CASSAVGGTTNTGELFF. The CDR3 coding sequence is TGTGCCAGCAGCGCCGTGGGGGGCACAACGAACACCGGGGAGCTGTTTTTT.

The rearrangement uses TRBV28 and TRBJ2-7; TRBD2 matches 7 bases. The CDR3 is made up of 13 amino acids. Trimming at V came to 2 bases and at J to 6 bases, leaving 4 bases not matched to a gene. Germline V gives CDR1 MDHEN, CDR2 SYDVKM. The CDR3 sequence: CASSLISGGEQYF. The CDR3 DNA sequence: TGTGCCAGCAGTTTAATTTCGGGGGGCGAGCAGTACTTC.

This sequence joins TRBV30 and TRBJ1-6; 8 bases are shared with TRBD1. V lost 4 bases, J lost 8 bases, and 16 bases stayed unmatched. CDR1 is GTSNPN, CDR2 SVGIG, per germline (reference sequence). This CDR3 is built from 17 residues. The CDR3 sequence is CAWTLSRGRGLDSPLHF. CDR3 DNA: TGTGCCTGGACTTTATCGCGGGGCAGGGGGCTCGATTCACCCCTCCACTTT.

The J gene is TRBJ1-2, the V gene TRBV7-8; D remains ambiguous. The CDR3 is made up of 16 amino acids. The ends were cut back, 1 base at V and 8 bases at J, with 20 bases in the middle. From germline, CDR1 is SGHVS and CDR2 FQNEAQ. CDR3 sequence: CASSLVRVDTGGGYTF. As DNA, the CDR3 is TGTGCCAGCAGCTTAGTTCGGGTTGACACGGGCGGGGGCTACACCTTC.

Regarding this clone: The same CDR3 also results from other DNA sequences found in this sample. This sequence joins TRBV11-2 and TRBJ2-7, with D possibly TRBD1 on 5 matching bases. Germline CDR1 and CDR2: SGHAT and FQNNGV. This CDR3 contains 16 residues. The germline V and J ends were trimmed by 2 bases and 0 bases, with 14 bases remaining between them. The CDR3 DNA reads TGTGCCAGCAGCTTAATCCCCCGACAGAGCTCCTACGAGCAGTACTTC. The encoded protein is CASSLIPRQSSYEQYF.